The 7 T cell receptor beta chains in this list originate from one sample, sequenced in a study of human T cells and chemical hapten exposure. Described time point: patch test 2, 6 weeks after DPC sensitization. The sample's treatment: therapeutic diphenylcyclopropenone sensitization with weekly scalp DPC. TCRdb ran MiXCR on the RACE reads and lists one entry per CDR3 protein. Of tens of thousands of distinct CDR3 sequences listed, about 8% are singletons. The source material was whole blood, sampled in connection with sensitization to the hapten diphenylcyclopropenone (DPC). All receptors derive from a woman in her forties or fifties with alopecia areata. Some clones in this sample may be carry-over from other donors' samples.

This clonotype turned up a few times. The chain couples TRBV25-1 to TRBJ1-1, with a weak D call TRBD1 (6 bases). V was trimmed by 5 bases and J by 5 bases, leaving 15 bases between them. CDR3 length: 14 residues. Germline CDR1 is MGHDK and CDR2 is SYGVNS. The CDR3 DNA reads as TGTGCCAGCAGTTCTACAGGGAAAGGTACTGAAGCTTTCTTT. This sequence encodes CASSSTGKGTEAFF.

This clonotype appeared many times. V is TRBV12-3 or TRBV12-4 and J is TRBJ1-5, with unresolved D. V gave up 1 base and J gave up 2 bases, with 12 bases separating them. The CDR3 length is 16 residues. The CDR3 coding sequence is TGTGCCAGCAGTTTAGGGGGAGCCCCGGGCAATCAGCCCCAGCATTTT. Encoded protein: CASSLGGAPGNQPQHF.

The chain is built from TRBV6-6 and TRBJ1-1; 7 bases line up with TRBD1. V shed 4 bases, J shed 10 bases, and the junction held 9 bases outside the gene matches. CDR1 and CDR2 (germline): MNHNY, SVGAGI (reference sequence). This CDR3 spans 13 amino acids. This chain's CDR3 is CASSFGTAEAAFF. Here the CDR3 DNA reads TGTGCCAGCAGTTTCGGGACAGCCGAAGCAGCTTTCTTT.

This clonotype was seen many times. The V gene is TRBV24-1, the J gene TRBJ1-1; the D is unclear. Per the germline V gene, CDR1 is KGHDR and CDR2 is SFDVKD. The CDR3 sequence is 13 residues long. Trimming cost V 10 bases and J 1 base, with 12 bases left between them. As DNA, the CDR3 is TGTGCCACTACTGACGCGGAGAACACTGAAGCTTTCTTT. Translated: CATTDAENTEAFF.

This clonotype was seen a single time. The chain couples TRBV29-1 to TRBJ1-1; D is unclear. CDR1 and CDR2 from the germline V gene are SQVTM and ANQGSEA. The CDR3 extends over 12 amino acids. The ends were cut back, 3 bases at V and 1 base at J, with 6 bases in the middle. The CDR3 DNA follows: TGCAGCGTTGAGAACGGGAACACTGAAGCTTTCTTT. Amino acid sequence: CSVENGNTEAFF.

The chain links TRBV20-1 to TRBJ1-5; TRBD1 matches at 8 bases. Losses at the gene ends were 5 bases for V and 0 bases for J; bases not matched to a gene: 12. CDR1 and CDR2 from the germline V gene are DFQATT and SNEGSKA (reference sequence). This CDR3 has 17 residues. The CDR3: CSAPALWTGYSNQPQHF. The CDR3 DNA sequence: TGCAGTGCTCCTGCCCTCTGGACAGGGTATAGCAATCAGCCCCAGCATTTT.

This chain uses TRBV6-2 or TRBV6-3 with TRBJ2-6; D is undetermined. The CDR3 is 13 residues long. Germline V gene data show CDR1 as MNHEY and CDR2 as SVGEGT. Trimming cost V 8 bases and J 4 bases, with 9 bases left between them. This CDR3 reads CASSPQGANVLTF. The CDR3 region has the DNA TGTGCCAGCTCCCCACAAGGGGCCAACGTCCTGACTTTC.